This T cell receptor (beta chain) comes out of a study of technical replicates of blood from a few donors (dated by TCRdb to between 2016 and 2019). The library was made by the immunoSEQ multiplex PCR assay. TCRdb mirrors the immuneACCESS table, restricted to in-frame sequences. Some clones are absent from its copies; in checked studies, under half trace to an unresolved V gene, and the reason for the others is unknown. This sample lists tens of thousands of clones; 91% were detected once. The ten largest account for roughly 0.38% of the sample. On this clone: Which antigen it targets is not known. The input lacks base qualities; no much larger clone sits a single base away.

CDR1 and CDR2, looked up from the germline V gene (reference sequence), are MNHEY and SMNVEV. V sheds 2 bases and J sheds 4 bases, leaving 8 bases between their ends. The CDR3 goes from the cysteine to the phenylalanine over 13 residues. The only DNA kept is the CDR3, 39 bases in frame from the first base. This chain is built from TRBV27 and TRBJ1-1; TRBD1 could be the D gene, as 5 bases match. Specimen: T cells isolated from PBMCs. This receptor was identified in a human donor in good health. Some clones in this sample may be carry-over from other donors' samples. The nucleotides read TGTGCCAGCAGTTTAGGGGCCCCCACTGAAGCTTTCTTT. This sequence encodes CASSLGAPTEAFF.